Many counts were recorded for the clone carrying this T cell receptor beta chain. These data originate in a study of T cells in Graves' hyperthyroidism and ophthalmopathy. Ophthalmopathy patients all had a Clinical Activity Score of at least 3, a NOSPECS grade of at least 4 and disease under 3 months old. PBMCs were derived from around 10 ml fresh peripheral blood. Trimming left V 10 bases short and J 6 bases short, with 16 bases between. CDR1 is MDHEN, CDR2 SYDVKM, per germline. This CDR3 comprises 13 residues. Amplified TCR beta CDR3 regions derived from RNA transcripts. First-round RT-PCR with HTBI primers amplified the TCR CDR3 region. TCRdb processed the multiplex PCR reads anew with MiXCR; each CDR3 protein has one entry. There are about half a million distinct CDR3 sequences in the sample; about 16% occur only once, and around 28% lies in the top ten.

This clonotype was sampled from a woman aged 25 to 39 with Graves' ophthalmopathy. The chain has TRBV28 and TRBJ2-1; maybe TRBD1 (5 bases). Material: blood. The CDR3 bases are TGTGCCACAATGCAGGGTTTTGGCAATGAGCAGTTCTTC. Translation: CATMQGFGNEQFF. Drawing the rest from reference TRBV28 and TRBJ2-1, the complete variable domain is DVKVTQSSRYLVKRTGEKVFLECVQDMDHENMFWYRQDPGLGLRLIYFSYDVKMKEKGDIPEGYSVSREKKERFSLILESASTNQTSMYLCATMQGFGNEQFFGPGTRLTVL.